This TCR beta chain was observed in a study of Graves' ophthalmopathy and Graves' hyperthyroidism. Study results and limitations: The authors also found most expanded thyroid clonotypes above 0.001 frequency in blood. The model reached 65% to 71% sensitivity and about 72% specificity for predicting ophthalmopathy progression.

Germline V lookup: CDR1 LNHDA, CDR2 SQIVND (reference sequence). The length of the CDR3 is 16 residues. Trimming cost V 0 bases and J 8 bases, with 19 bases left between them. At least ten counts were recorded for this clonotype. The target antigen is unknown. Patients were excluded if they had other autoimmune diseases or uncontrolled infections, and likewise if pregnancy or lactation applied. Each diagnosis was determined on the basis of clinical symptoms, serum thyroxine, TRAb, thyroid ultrasound and orbital computed tomography. RNA transcripts provided the template for amplifying TCR beta CDR3 regions. First-round RT-PCR used HTBI primers; second-round multiplex PCR followed. TCRdb ran MiXCR on the multiplex PCR reads and lists one entry per CDR3 protein. The sample yields a few hundred thousand distinct CDR3 sequences, approximately 35% seen once.

Specimen: peripheral blood or thyroid tissue (not recorded which). The V call is TRBV19, the J call TRBJ1-2; D may be TRBD1 (5 bases). The receptor's source is an adult man with Graves' hyperthyroidism. The CDR3 nucleotides read TGTGCCAGTAGTATAGATCGGGGACCCCAGCGGCGAGGCTACACCTTC. Its translation is CASSIDRGPQRRGYTF.